Listed below are T cell receptor beta chains from one sample, sequenced in a study of response to subunit inactivated influenza vaccine. TCRdb reprocessed the RT-PCR reads with MiXCR, giving one entry per CDR3 protein. This sample has 530,000 or so distinct CDR3 sequences, with 25% found just once. The sample consisted of CD4+ T cells sorted from PBMCs, taken 5 days after vaccination. The receptor source for this set is a man in his forties or fifties who received an inactivated influenza vaccine. Both conserved end residues are part of each CDR3. The D gene is left open where the match is weak. The size of a clone is reported for some rows only, either as once, few or many, or as a class for expanded clones.

clone size: few; J gene: TRBJ1-6; V gene: TRBV12-3/TRBV12-4; D gene: .; CDR3 protein: CASSLEGLGSPLHF; CDR3 DNA: TGTGCCAGCAGTTTGGAGGGGTTGGGTTCACCCCTCCACTTT
clone size: .; J gene: TRBJ2-5; V gene: TRBV5-1; D gene: .; CDR3 protein: CASSGSMVQETQYF; CDR3 DNA: TGCGCCAGCAGCGGGAGTATGGTACAAGAGACCCAGTACTTC
clone size: .; J gene: TRBJ1-2; V gene: TRBV11-2; D gene: TRBD1; CDR3 protein: CASSPGQGAEVYGYTF; CDR3 DNA: TGTGCCAGCAGCCCAGGACAGGGGGCTGAGGTCTATGGCTACACCTTC
clone size: .; J gene: TRBJ2-1; V gene: TRBV7-9; D gene: TRBD2; CDR3 protein: CASSFGGILLYNEQFF; CDR3 DNA: TGTGCCAGCAGCTTCGGGGGGATACTCCTTTACAATGAGCAGTTCTTC
clone size: .; J gene: TRBJ1-1; V gene: TRBV29-1; D gene: TRBD1; CDR3 protein: CSVMGQGATEAFF; CDR3 DNA: TGCAGCGTTATGGGACAGGGGGCTACTGAAGCTTTCTTT
clone size: few; J gene: TRBJ2-1; V gene: TRBV7-9; D gene: .; CDR3 protein: CASSPDPVGNEQFF; CDR3 DNA: TGTGCCAGCAGTCCAGACCCGGTGGGGAATGAGCAGTTCTTC
clone size: few; J gene: TRBJ2-5; V gene: TRBV6-1; D gene: TRBD2; CDR3 protein: CASNQGTSGGAGETQYF; CDR3 DNA: TGTGCCAGCAACCAAGGGACTAGCGGGGGGGCCGGGGAGACCCAGTACTTC
clone size: many; J gene: TRBJ1-4; V gene: TRBV6-1; D gene: TRBD1; CDR3 protein: CASSDGQGLELFF; CDR3 DNA: TGTGCCAGCAGTGACGGACAGGGCCTAGAACTGTTTTTT
clone size: few; J gene: TRBJ2-2; V gene: TRBV2; D gene: TRBD2; CDR3 protein: CASSVESGRNTGELFF; CDR3 DNA: TGTGCCAGCAGTGTTGAGAGCGGGAGAAACACCGGGGAGCTGTTTTTT
clone size: .; J gene: TRBJ2-3; V gene: TRBV20-1; D gene: TRBD2; CDR3 protein: CSASSGRSGGARTDTQYF; CDR3 DNA: TGCAGTGCTAGCAGTGGGAGGAGCGGGGGGGCCCGCACAGATACGCAGTATTTT
clone size: .; J gene: TRBJ2-1; V gene: TRBV6-2/TRBV6-3; D gene: .; CDR3 protein: CASKRGANYNEQFF; CDR3 DNA: TGTGCCAGCAAACGGGGAGCGAATTACAATGAGCAGTTCTTC
clone size: .; J gene: TRBJ2-7; V gene: TRBV6-4; D gene: TRBD2; CDR3 protein: CASSDSGRGLAGELSYEQYF; CDR3 DNA: TGTGCCAGCAGTGACTCGGGTCGCGGACTAGCGGGGGAACTCTCCTACGAGCAGTACTTC
clone size: .; J gene: TRBJ2-4; V gene: TRBV6-2/TRBV6-3; D gene: TRBD1; CDR3 protein: CASSYGQVKNIQYF; CDR3 DNA: TGTGCCAGCAGTTACGGACAGGTGAAAAACATTCAGTACTTC
clone size: few; J gene: TRBJ2-1; V gene: TRBV28; D gene: .; CDR3 protein: CATLRGLNEQFF; CDR3 DNA: TGTGCCACCCTTAGGGGACTCAATGAGCAGTTCTTC
clone size: few; J gene: TRBJ1-4; V gene: TRBV10-3; D gene: .; CDR3 protein: CAISESGTDREKLFF; CDR3 DNA: TGTGCCATCAGTGAGTCCGGGACTGACCGAGAAAAACTGTTTTTT
clone size: few; J gene: TRBJ1-4; V gene: TRBV4-1; D gene: .; CDR3 protein: CASSPSFAFGAKKDEKLFF; CDR3 DNA: TGCGCCAGCAGTCCTAGCTTCGCATTCGGGGCGAAGAAGGATGAAAAACTGTTTTTT
clone size: many; J gene: TRBJ2-1; V gene: TRBV12-3/TRBV12-4; D gene: .; CDR3 protein: CASSYRDGSSYNEQFF; CDR3 DNA: TGTGCCAGCAGTTATCGGGACGGAAGCTCCTACAATGAGCAGTTCTTC
clone size: few; J gene: TRBJ2-3; V gene: TRBV7-2; D gene: .; CDR3 protein: CASSSPSYDTQYF; CDR3 DNA: TGTGCCAGCAGCAGTCCCAGCTATGATACGCAGTATTTT
clone size: many; J gene: TRBJ1-5; V gene: TRBV20-1; D gene: .; CDR3 protein: CSATRGVRRNQPQHF; CDR3 DNA: TGCAGTGCAACTCGGGGGGTTCGCCGCAATCAGCCCCAGCATTTT
clone size: .; J gene: TRBJ1-4; V gene: TRBV27; D gene: .; CDR3 protein: CASSLGGGPPEKLFF; CDR3 DNA: TGTGCCAGCAGTTTAGGCGGGGGACCTCCTGAAAAACTGTTTTTT
clone size: few; J gene: TRBJ2-3; V gene: TRBV10-3; D gene: .; CDR3 protein: CAIKTNRADTQYF; CDR3 DNA: TGTGCCATCAAGACTAATCGGGCAGATACGCAGTATTTT
clone size: .; J gene: TRBJ2-3; V gene: TRBV20-1; D gene: TRBD1; CDR3 protein: CSARDPYRGDTQYF; CDR3 DNA: TGCAGTGCCAGAGATCCCTACAGGGGCGATACGCAGTATTTT
clone size: few; J gene: TRBJ2-7; V gene: TRBV7-8; D gene: .; CDR3 protein: CASSISGSYEQYF; CDR3 DNA: TGTGCCAGCAGCATTAGCGGCTCCTACGAGCAGTACTTC
clone size: many; J gene: TRBJ2-5; V gene: TRBV12-3/TRBV12-4; D gene: .; CDR3 protein: CASSLMGGQETQYF; CDR3 DNA: TGTGCCAGCAGTCTAATGGGTGGCCAAGAGACCCAGTACTTC
clone size: once; J gene: TRBJ2-5; V gene: TRBV20-1; D gene: TRBD2; CDR3 protein: CSARGYSGGRPETQYF; CDR3 DNA: TGCAGTGCTAGAGGGTATAGCGGGGGCCGCCCAGAGACCCAGTACTTC
clone size: few; J gene: TRBJ1-1; V gene: TRBV25-1; D gene: .; CDR3 protein: CASSEMGNTEAFF; CDR3 DNA: TGTGCCAGCAGTGAAATGGGGAACACTGAAGCTTTCTTT
clone size: .; J gene: TRBJ2-3; V gene: TRBV20-1; D gene: .; CDR3 protein: CSARVSFTDTQYF; CDR3 DNA: TGCAGTGCTAGAGTTAGCTTCACAGATACGCAGTATTTT
clone size: .; J gene: TRBJ2-7; V gene: TRBV20-1; D gene: TRBD2; CDR3 protein: CSAKTGTSGNIKQYF; CDR3 DNA: TGCAGTGCTAAAACCGGGACTAGCGGGAATATAAAGCAGTACTTC
clone size: few; J gene: TRBJ1-1; V gene: TRBV5-5; D gene: TRBD1; CDR3 protein: CASSLARTGGNTEAFF; CDR3 DNA: TGTGCCAGCAGCTTGGCCAGGACAGGAGGGAACACTGAAGCTTTCTTT
clone size: .; J gene: TRBJ2-7; V gene: TRBV7-9; D gene: .; CDR3 protein: CASSLNERSYEQYF; CDR3 DNA: TGTGCCAGCAGCTTAAACGAGCGGAGCTACGAGCAGTACTTC
clone size: .; J gene: TRBJ2-5; V gene: TRBV20-1; D gene: .; CDR3 protein: CSARGKGGQETQYF; CDR3 DNA: TGCAGTGCTAGAGGGAAAGGGGGCCAAGAGACCCAGTACTTC
clone size: .; J gene: TRBJ1-2; V gene: TRBV6-2/TRBV6-3; D gene: .; CDR3 protein: CASRHKLYGYTF; CDR3 DNA: TGTGCCAGCAGACACAAGCTCTATGGCTACACCTTC
clone size: .; J gene: TRBJ2-1; V gene: TRBV3-1; D gene: TRBD2; CDR3 protein: CASSQEGGAYNEQFF; CDR3 DNA: TGTGCCAGCAGCCAAGAGGGGGGGGCCTACAATGAGCAGTTCTTC
clone size: .; J gene: TRBJ2-7; V gene: TRBV6-2/TRBV6-3; D gene: .; CDR3 protein: CASSYAGLNYEQYF; CDR3 DNA: TGTGCCAGCAGTTACGCCGGGTTGAACTACGAGCAGTACTTC
clone size: .; J gene: TRBJ1-4; V gene: TRBV29-1; D gene: .; CDR3 protein: CSVEVQPNEKLFF; CDR3 DNA: TGCAGCGTTGAAGTTCAGCCTAATGAAAAACTGTTTTTT
clone size: .; J gene: TRBJ2-3; V gene: TRBV12-3/TRBV12-4; D gene: TRBD2; CDR3 protein: CASISRGADTQYF; CDR3 DNA: TGTGCCAGCATCTCTCGGGGGGCAGATACGCAGTATTTT
clone size: .; J gene: TRBJ2-7; V gene: TRBV3-1; D gene: .; CDR3 protein: CASSIHRDFSYEQYF; CDR3 DNA: TGTGCCAGCAGCATCCACCGGGACTTCTCCTACGAGCAGTACTTC
clone size: few; J gene: TRBJ1-2; V gene: TRBV28; D gene: .; CDR3 protein: CASSPGIGSLYGYTF; CDR3 DNA: TGTGCCAGCAGCCCAGGGATCGGGTCCCTCTATGGCTACACCTTC
clone size: .; J gene: TRBJ2-7; V gene: TRBV5-1; D gene: .; CDR3 protein: CASSWGPMKEQYF; CDR3 DNA: TGCGCCAGCAGCTGGGGACCGATGAAAGAGCAGTACTTC
clone size: few; J gene: TRBJ2-3; V gene: TRBV10-3; D gene: .; CDR3 protein: CAISEWGSADTQYF; CDR3 DNA: TGTGCCATCAGTGAATGGGGGAGCGCAGATACGCAGTATTTT
clone size: .; J gene: TRBJ2-7; V gene: TRBV7-9; D gene: .; CDR3 protein: CASSPRDPRTGSEQYF; CDR3 DNA: TGTGCCAGCAGCCCCCGGGACCCCCGAACGGGTTCCGAGCAGTACTTC